This is a list of T cell receptor beta chains from one sample in a study of T cell changes during pregnancy in multiple sclerosis. The repertoire was sequenced with immunoSEQ multiplex PCR; TCRdb's copy has only in-frame clones and lacks some. Of 58,000 or so clones in the sample, around nine tenths were seen once. The starting material was peripheral blood, obtained in the first trimester of pregnancy. The receptors derive from a female donor in good health, enrolled as a control in a pregnancy study. Each CDR3 is given without its conserved first and last residue.

CDR3,V,J
ASSYGSERGETQY,TRBV6-5,TRBJ2-5
ASSPPGQGFEQY,TRBV5-1,TRBJ2-7
ASSIKGLAGVDTQY,TRBV9,TRBJ2-3
ASTQKGGRVNTEAF,TRBV10-1,TRBJ1-1
ASSLGQGRYEQY,TRBV5-4,TRBJ2-7
ASSITSSYEQY,TRBV19,TRBJ2-7
ASSYRAGSSYEQY,TRBV6-6,TRBJ2-7
ASGRGNTEAF,TRBV12-5,TRBJ1-1
ASSKRGSGLWIQY,TRBV21-1,TRBJ2-4
ASSEYGGRGNQPQH,TRBV6-1,TRBJ1-5
ASSQEAVLNTEAF,TRBV4-1,TRBJ1-1
ASRQGASGNTIY,TRBV6-5,TRBJ1-3
ASSKRGGGLGDTQY,TRBV21-1,TRBJ2-3
ASSLDAGTGLETQY,TRBV5-6,TRBJ2-5
ASSLGTGGTGELF,TRBV11-2,TRBJ2-2
ASSPRVGKNIQY,TRBV9,TRBJ2-4
ATSSPGEDNEQF,TRBV15,TRBJ2-1
ASSPTGTGGTGELF,TRBV5-1,TRBJ2-2
ASSEGGAHYNEQF,TRBV2,TRBJ2-1
ASQKNTEAF,TRBV19,TRBJ1-1
ASSPPGGPRDIQY,TRBV18,TRBJ2-4
ASSLGQREPD,TRBV5-4,TRBJ2-3
ASSPLGGMNTEAF,TRBV5-8,TRBJ1-1
ASSVSWGGGEKLF,TRBV9,TRBJ1-4
ASSRPSTEAF,TRBV7-9,TRBJ1-1
ASSYTAGFISYGYT,TRBV5-6,TRBJ1-2
ATSRGVTAGGGDTQY,TRBV15,TRBJ2-3
ASSETTGGNEQF,TRBV2,TRBJ2-1
ATTAGKYTEAF,TRBV15,TRBJ1-1
ASSLSFGPTEAF,TRBV28,TRBJ1-1
ALGGPSNQPQH,TRBV30,TRBJ1-5
ASSRDTRRDTQY,TRBV6-1,TRBJ2-3
ASISGVPAYNEQF,TRBV5-1,TRBJ2-1
ASLRSYNEQF,TRBV6-6,TRBJ2-1
ASSFTGFGNIQY,TRBV5-5,TRBJ2-4
ASSFGAGGLF,TRBV28,TRBJ2-2